This T cell receptor beta chain was recovered during a study of T-cell memory formation after mild COVID-19. Study-level points and caveats: CD4/CD8 balance held among clones contracting day 15 to 85, and later expanders leaned CD4+. Mostly located in CM and EM were contracting CD4+ clones, with contracting CD8+ clones located in EMRA.

This clonotype has a handful of counts. Its antigen is unidentified. TCRdb reanalysed the 5' RACE reads using MiXCR and keeps one entry per CDR3 protein. The sample carries hundreds of thousands of distinct CDR3 sequences, around 15% recorded once. The CDR3 is 21 residues long. Trimming took 5 bases from V and 0 from J; bases not matched to a gene: 20. The chain employs TRBV12-3 or TRBV12-4 and TRBJ2-2, with 8 bases that match TRBD1. The TCR was taken from a man between 18 and 35 years old who had mild COVID-19 (a few samples of this study predate the infection). Cell type and time point are not known. Sequencing was done on a sample of PBMCs or a T cell subset sorted from them (not recorded which). The CDR3 DNA follows: TGTGCCAGCAGTCCAAACCTTAGGACAGGGATTCCCCTCGCGAACACCGGGGAGCTGTTTTTT. It yields the protein CASSPNLRTGIPLANTGELFF.